What follows are 28 T cell receptor beta chains derived from one specimen sequenced in a study of CD8+ T cells in alopecia areata. Stated treatment: oral pan-JAK inhibitor, 5-10 mg twice daily. Investigators isolated RNA and reverse transcribed it into cDNA to act as the sequencing template. Libraries were prepared by immunoSEQ multiplex PCR; TCRdb keeps only in-frame clonotypes and omits some of them. This table holds about 180,000 clones, 58% found once. This sample comprised CD4+ T cells sorted from blood, obtained at approximately week 56, from a patient treated with tofacitinib. These receptors were collected from a human donor with alopecia areata.

The chain uses TRBV28 and TRBJ1-2; D not certain. This CDR3 is built from 13 residues. Germline CDR1 MDHEN, CDR2 SYDVKM. V was cut by 6 bases and J by 7 bases, with 15 bases left in between. The CDR3 is CASSSISAGGYTF. The CDR3 bases are TGTGCCAGCAGCAGTATCTCGGCCGGTGGCTACACCTTC.

The chain couples TRBV11-2 to TRBJ2-3, with 7 nucleotides matching TRBD1. Germline V gene sequence: CDR1 SGHAT, CDR2 FQNNGV. Losses at the gene ends were 3 bases for V and 3 bases for J; bases not matched to a gene: 9. The CDR3 has 16 amino acids. The DNA of the CDR3 is TGTGCCAGCAGCTTTGGACAGGCCTTCGAGACAGATACGCAGTATTTT. This sequence encodes CASSFGQAFETDTQYF. Looking up the rest from reference TRBV11-2 and TRBJ2-3 gives the full variable domain: EAGVAQSPRYKIIEKRQSVAFWCNPISGHATLYWYQQILGQGPKLLIQFQNNGVVDDSQLPKDRFSAERLKGVDSTLKIQPAKLEDSAVYLCASSFGQAFETDTQYFGPGTRLTVL.

This clone showed up just a few times. The chain joins TRBV23-1 to TRBJ1-1; tentatively, D is TRBD1 (6 bases). TRBV23-1 is placed among ORFs of uncertain function. The CDR3 is made up of 14 amino acids. The V end was cut by 2 bases, the J end by 6 bases, with 13 bases between. The CDR3 sequence is CASSQPEQGSEAFF. CDR3 in DNA: TGCGCCAGCAGTCAACCGGAACAGGGTTCTGAAGCTTTCTTT.

The rearrangement joins TRBV30 to TRBJ2-7; a weak D match, TRBD2 (5 bases). V lost 4 bases and J lost 2, with 12 bases in between. The germline V gene encodes CDR1 GTSNPN and CDR2 SVGIG (reference sequence). The CDR3 runs to 13 residues. In DNA, the CDR3 is TGTGCCTGGACCCCCGGAGGACCCTACGAGCAGTACTTC. Residues: CAWTPGGPYEQYF.

The sample holds one count of this clone. The rearrangement joins TRBV29-1 to TRBJ2-7; possibly TRBD2 for D (6 bases). CDR1 and CDR2 from the germline V gene are SQVTM and ANQGSEA. Between the trimmed V and J ends, which lost 1 base and 1 base, there was a span of 14 bases. The CDR3 extends over 15 amino acids. Written as DNA, the CDR3 is TGCAGCGTTGAAGGGTCTCGCGGGGCGTCCTACGAGCAGTACTTC. Translated, it gives CSVEGSRGASYEQYF.

The rearrangement uses TRBV25-1 and TRBJ2-3; D is tentatively TRBD1 or TRBD2 (6 bases each). The CDR3 is 14 residues long. CDR1 is MGHDK and CDR2 is SYGVNS in the germline V gene. The germline V and J ends were trimmed by 8 bases and 2 bases, with 14 bases remaining between them. This CDR3 reads CASRGQGNTDTQYF. The CDR3 DNA follows: TGTGCCAGCCGGGGGCAGGGAAACACAGATACGCAGTATTTT.

This clone was seen more than once but under ten times. The gene calls are TRBV29-1 and TRBJ1-4, with TRBD1 matching 7 bases. Trimming removed 6 bases from V and 4 bases from J; junction bases left unmatched: 5. Germline CDR1 reads SQVTM; CDR2 reads ANQGSEA. The CDR3 has 13 residues. The CDR3 nucleotides are TGCAGCGTAAAGACAGGGAGTAATGAAAAACTGTTTTTT. Translated, it gives CSVKTGSNEKLFF.

Remarks on this clone: The same CDR3 is also encoded by other DNA sequences in this sample. The V gene is TRBV5-1, the J gene TRBJ2-1; tentative D call: TRBD1 (5 bases). The V gene lost 3 bases and the J gene lost 7 bases, with 8 bases spanning the gap. Germline V gives CDR1 SGHRS, CDR2 YFSETQ. The CDR3 runs to 12 residues. This CDR3 is CASSSQGNEQFF. The CDR3 DNA sequence: TGCGCCAGCAGCTCCCAGGGAAATGAGCAGTTCTTC.

A word on this clone: At the DNA level, this CDR3 is encoded by other sequences in the same sample as well. This chain connects TRBV29-1 to TRBJ2-7; no firm D call. CDR1 and CDR2 (germline): SQVTM, ANQGSEA. The V and J ends lost 5 bases and 2 bases respectively, with 10 bases between them. This CDR3 is built from 12 residues. CDR3 sequence (DNA): TGCAGCGTTCGGACGGATACCTACGAGCAGTACTTC. Translating it yields CSVRTDTYEQYF.

CDR3 sequence: CAWSVRGDYGYTF. For the CDR3, the DNA is TGTGCCTGGAGTGTCCGGGGGGACTATGGCTACACCTTC. The chain combines TRBV30 with TRBJ1-2, with a weak D call TRBD1 (5 bases). V was clipped by 0 bases and J by 3 bases, with 8 bases between them. Germline CDR1 and CDR2: GTSNPN and SVGIG (reference sequence). The CDR3 runs to 13 residues.

The V gene is TRBV13, the J gene TRBJ1-6; D is ambiguous. The CDR3 contains 14 residues. Between the trimmed V and J ends, which lost 1 base and 7 bases, there was a span of 8 bases. CDR1 is PRHDT and CDR2 is FYEKMQ in the germline V gene (reference sequence). In DNA, the CDR3 is TGTGCCAGCAGCTTAGACAGCGCCAATTCACCCCTCCACTTT. The encoded protein is CASSLDSANSPLHF. The full variable domain, with the rest looked up from reference TRBV13 and TRBJ1-6, is AAGVIQSPRHLIKEKRETATLKCYPIPRHDTVYWYQQGPGQDPQFLISFYEKMQSDKGSIPDRFSAQQFSDYHSELNMSSLELGDSALYFCASSLDSANSPLHFGNGTRLTVT.

The sample holds a few counts of this clone. The chain couples TRBV10-3 to TRBJ2-2; D uncertain. Trimming took 3 bases from V and 2 from J, leaving 10 bases between them. From germline, CDR1 is ENHRY and CDR2 SYGVKD. The CDR3 is 15 amino acids. CDR3 sequence reads: CAISDRTVNTGELFF. The CDR3 bases are TGTGCCATCAGTGACAGGACGGTTAACACCGGGGAGCTGTTTTTT.

V is TRBV5-6 and J is TRBJ1-1; D gene unclear. The CDR3 length is 13 residues. Germline CDR1 SGHDT, CDR2 YYEEEE. V was cut by 2 bases and J by 5 bases, with 10 bases left in between. For the CDR3, the DNA is TGTGCCAGCAGCTTAGCGCAGGTTACTGAAGCTTTCTTT. Translation gives CASSLAQVTEAFF. Combining the CDR3 with reference TRBV5-6 and TRBJ1-1 gives the whole variable domain DAGVTQSPTHLIKTRGQQVTLRCSPKSGHDTVSWYQQALGQGPQFIFQYYEEEERQRGNFPDRFSGHQFPNYSSELNVNALLLGDSALYLCASSLAQVTEAFFGQGTRLTVV.

This clone is a singleton in its sample. CDR3: CASTSNRQGTEAFF. As DNA, the CDR3 is TGTGCCAGCACCTCAAACCGACAGGGCACTGAAGCTTTCTTT. This rearrangement joins TRBV27 to TRBJ1-1, with 7 bases identical to TRBD1. Trimming at V came to 7 bases and at J to 4 bases, leaving 9 bases not matched to a gene. Looked up from germline, CDR1 is MNHEY and CDR2 is SMNVEV (reference sequence). CDR3 length: 14 amino acids.

The rearrangement links TRBV7-9 to TRBJ2-5; 7 bases are a match to TRBD1. J gave up 4 bases and V 1 base, and 3 bases lay outside the gene matches. Germline assignment: CDR1 SEHNR and CDR2 FQNEAQ (reference sequence). The CDR3 is made up of 14 amino acids. As DNA, the CDR3 is TGTGCCAGCAGCTTAGTTTCAGGGGGAGAGACCCAGTACTTC. It is translated as CASSLVSGGETQYF. The whole variable domain, remainder taken from reference TRBV7-9 and TRBJ2-5, is DTGVSQNPRHKITKRGQNVTFRCDPISEHNRLYWYRQTLGQGPEFLTYFQNEAQLEKSRLLSDRFSAERPKGSFSTLEIQRTEQGDSAMYLCASSLVSGGETQYFGPGTRLLVL.

The chain uses TRBV2 and TRBJ1-2; D gene unclear. Germline V lookup: CDR1 SNHLY, CDR2 FYNNEI. CDR3 length equals 13 residues. Trimming took 4 bases from V and 0 from J, leaving 6 bases between them. In nucleotides, the CDR3 is TGTGCCAGCAGTGGCGGCACTAACTATGGCTACACCTTC. Amino acid sequence: CASSGGTNYGYTF.

This clone was observed a handful of times. The rearrangement uses TRBV29-1 and TRBJ2-3; 7 bases agree with TRBD1. Looked up from germline, CDR1 is SQVTM and CDR2 is ANQGSEA. The CDR3 totals 14 residues. V lost 4 bases to trimming and J lost 1 base; unmatched junction nucleotides: 5. The CDR3 region is CSVVTGTGTDTQYF. The DNA of the CDR3 is TGCAGCGTTGTTACCGGGACAGGCACAGATACGCAGTATTTT.

The chain links TRBV30 to TRBJ1-1, with D possibly matching TRBD1 (5 bases). The CDR3 is made up of 12 amino acids. CDR1 is GTSNPN, CDR2 SVGIG, per germline (reference sequence). V lost 2 bases and J 4 bases, leaving 8 bases between the germline ends. DNA of the CDR3: TGTGCCTGGAGTAGACAGAGCACTGAAGCTTTCTTT. Protein product: CAWSRQSTEAFF.

In DNA, the CDR3 is TGCAGCTCGCGGGCCGGGGCTCGGGAGACCCAGTACTTC. This translates into CSSRAGARETQYF. The chain is built from TRBV29-1 and TRBJ2-5; D is possibly TRBD1 or TRBD2 (5 bases each). The germline gives CDR1 SQVTM, CDR2 ANQGSEA. V was trimmed by 8 bases and J by 5 bases, leaving 18 bases between them. The CDR3 is made up of 13 amino acids.

The rearrangement joins TRBV29-1 to TRBJ1-2; TRBD1 aligns across 7 bases. CDR3 length: 14 residues. V lost 6 bases to trimming and J lost 4 bases; unmatched junction nucleotides: 11. Germline V gene sequence: CDR1 SQVTM, CDR2 ANQGSEA. The CDR3 sequence: CSVPTGLGIYGYTF. As DNA, the CDR3 is TGCAGCGTACCGACAGGGCTAGGAATCTATGGCTACACCTTC.

The chain carries TRBV30 and TRBJ1-2, with D perhaps TRBD1 (5 bases). Germline CDR1 reads GTSNPN; CDR2 reads SVGIG (reference sequence). The CDR3 contains 14 residues. V was cut by 2 bases and J by 8 bases, with 18 bases left in between. CDR3 DNA sequence: TGTGCCTGGAGTCTGGGGACCAGGGCTAGGGGCTACACCTTC. Protein product: CAWSLGTRARGYTF.

This clone was counted only a few times. V gene TRBV6-5 combines with J gene TRBJ2-1; perhaps TRBD2 as D (6 bases). V lost 4 bases and J 6 bases, leaving 16 bases between the germline ends. Germline V gene lookup returns CDR1 MNHEY and CDR2 SVGAGI. CDR3 length equals 15 residues. This CDR3 is CASSLGGGIPNEQFF. Written as DNA, the CDR3 is TGTGCCAGCAGTTTAGGAGGAGGGATTCCCAATGAGCAGTTCTTC.

J is TRBJ2-6 and V is TRBV5-6; no reliable D call. V was clipped by 4 bases and J by 2 bases, with 10 bases between them. The germline CDR1 and CDR2 sequences are SGHDT and YYEEEE. This CDR3 comprises 15 residues. The CDR3 DNA sequence: TGTGCCAGCAGCACCCAGATAACTGGGGCCAACGTCCTGACTTTC. This translates into CASSTQITGANVLTF.

The chain couples TRBV30 to TRBJ2-7; either TRBD1 or TRBD2 may supply D (5 bases each). The CDR3 loop spans 16 amino acids. Germline CDR1 and CDR2: GTSNPN and SVGIG (reference sequence). Trimming shortened V by 6 bases and J by 1 base, and 22 bases separated the two germline ends. CDR3 loop: CACSGTRLRGSYEQYF. The CDR3 bases are TGTGCCTGTTCAGGGACCCGCCTGAGGGGATCCTACGAGCAGTACTTC.

This sequence joins TRBV2 and TRBJ1-6; D uncertain. The CDR3 loop spans 13 amino acids. V was clipped by 10 bases and J by 4 bases, with 11 bases between them. In germline, CDR1 is SNHLY, CDR2 FYNNEI. The CDR3, as DNA: TGTGCCATCATGTCGGCGTATAATTCACCCCTCCACTTT. Encoded protein: CAIMSAYNSPLHF.

This chain connects TRBV4-1 to TRBJ2-1; D is unresolved. The V end lost 0 bases, the J end lost 1 base, and 25 bases lay between the germline ends. Germline V CDR1 and CDR2: MGHRA, YSYEKL. CDR3 size: 21 residues. CDR3 nucleotide sequence: TGCGCCAGCAGCCAAGATCAGGCCAAAGCTGGGGTACCAAGATCCTACAATGAGCAGTTCTTC. Translated, it gives CASSQDQAKAGVPRSYNEQFF.

This clone occurred a few times. V gene TRBV7-9 combines with J gene TRBJ2-3; D ambiguous. CDR1 SEHNR and CDR2 FQNEAQ come from the germline V gene (reference sequence). V lost 5 bases and J lost 6, with 9 bases in between. The CDR3 is 12 residues long. Written as DNA, the CDR3 is TGTGCCAGCAGCCAACTACAGGATACGCAGTATTTT. This translates into CASSQLQDTQYF.

This chain uses TRBV6-5 with TRBJ1-2, with TRBD1 matching 7 bases. The ends lost 6 bases at V and 0 bases at J; junction bases unmatched: 7. Germline CDR1 reads MNHEY; CDR2 reads SVGAGI. This CDR3 spans 15 amino acids. DNA for the CDR3: TGTGCCAGCAGGGGGACAGCGAGAGCTAACTATGGCTACACCTTC. This sequence encodes CASRGTARANYGYTF.